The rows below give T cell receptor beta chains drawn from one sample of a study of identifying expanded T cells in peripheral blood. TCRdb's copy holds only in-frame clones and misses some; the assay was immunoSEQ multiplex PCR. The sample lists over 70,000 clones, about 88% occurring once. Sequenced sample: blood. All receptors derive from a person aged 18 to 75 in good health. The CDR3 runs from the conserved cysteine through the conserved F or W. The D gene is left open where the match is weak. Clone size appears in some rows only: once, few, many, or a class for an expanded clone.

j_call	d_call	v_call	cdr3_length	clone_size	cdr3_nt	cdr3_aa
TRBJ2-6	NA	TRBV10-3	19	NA	TGTGCCATCAGTGAGTCGGGGGGGCGGCGAACCTCTGGGGCCAACGTCCTGACTTTC	CAISESGGRRTSGANVLTF
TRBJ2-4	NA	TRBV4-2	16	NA	TGTGCCAGCAGCCAAGGGCCTCCGGCGGCCAAAAACATTCAGTACTTC	CASSQGPPAAKNIQYF
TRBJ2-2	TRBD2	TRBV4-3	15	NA	TGCGCCAGCAGCCAAACTAGCGCAGGCACCGGGGAGCTGTTTTTT	CASSQTSAGTGELFF
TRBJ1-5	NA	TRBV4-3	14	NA	TGCGCCAGCAGCCAAGATCGAGGGACTCAGCCCCAGCATTTT	CASSQDRGTQPQHF
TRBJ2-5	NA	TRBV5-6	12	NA	TGTGCCAGCAGCCTGTACCAAGAGACCCAGTACTTC	CASSLYQETQYF
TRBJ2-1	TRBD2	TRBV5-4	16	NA	TGTGCCAGCAGGATTAGCGGGGGGAGTCCCTACAATGAGCAGTTCTTC	CASRISGGSPYNEQFF
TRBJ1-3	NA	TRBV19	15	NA	TGTGCCAGTAGTATTCTCGGCCTCTCTGGAAACACCATATATTTT	CASSILGLSGNTIYF
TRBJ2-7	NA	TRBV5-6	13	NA	TGTGCCAGCAGCTTGGGGGGGCCCTACGAGCAGTACTTC	CASSLGGPYEQYF
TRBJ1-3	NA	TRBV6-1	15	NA	TGTGCCAGCAGCCCGGCCGGGGCCGGTGGATACACCATATATTTT	CASSPAGAGGYTIYF
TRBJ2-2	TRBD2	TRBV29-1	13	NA	TGCAGCGTAGGGACTAGCAACACCGGGGAGCTGTTTTTT	CSVGTSNTGELFF
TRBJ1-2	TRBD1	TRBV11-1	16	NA	TGTGCCAGCAGCCAGGGGCCGACAGGGGTTAACTATGGCTACACCTTC	CASSQGPTGVNYGYTF
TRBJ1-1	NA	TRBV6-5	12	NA	TGTGCCAGCATTGGGGGGACCCGTGGAGCTTTCTTT	CASIGGTRGAFF
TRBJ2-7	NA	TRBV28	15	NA	TGTGCCAGCAGTCGGTACGGGGGAAGGGCGTACGAGCAGTACTTC	CASSRYGGRAYEQYF
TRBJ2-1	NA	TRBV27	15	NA	TGTGCCAGCAGTCCCCTGGGCAGGGAATACAATGAGCAGTTCTTC	CASSPLGREYNEQFF
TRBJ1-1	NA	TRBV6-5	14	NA	TGTGCCAGCAAATTTTATCGCCAGAACACTGAAGCTTTCTTT	CASKFYRQNTEAFF
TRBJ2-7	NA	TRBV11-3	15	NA	TGTGCCAGCAGCTTACTGTTCGGGCCCTCCTACGAGCAGTACTTC	CASSLLFGPSYEQYF
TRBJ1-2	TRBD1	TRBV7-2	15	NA	TGTGCCAGCAGCCCGACAGGGGTAGGGACCTATGGCTACACCTTC	CASSPTGVGTYGYTF
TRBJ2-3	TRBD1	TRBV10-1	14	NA	TGCGCCAGCAGTGCAGACAGGGAAGTGTATACGCAGTATTTT	CASSADREVYTQYF
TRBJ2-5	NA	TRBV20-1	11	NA	TGCAGTGGAGGGGGACAAGAGACCCAGTACTTC	CSGGGQETQYF
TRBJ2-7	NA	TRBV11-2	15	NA	TGTGCCAGCAGCTATCCACCGGGACAACCCTACGAGCAGTACTTC	CASSYPPGQPYEQYF
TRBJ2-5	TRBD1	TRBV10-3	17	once	TGTGCCACCCCCGGGACAGGGGTACCGAAGTACCAAGAGACCCAGTACTTC	CATPGTGVPKYQETQYF
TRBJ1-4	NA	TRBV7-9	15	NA	TGTGCCAGCAGCCCACTCTCGGGACGGGGTGAAAAACTGTTTTTT	CASSPLSGRGEKLFF
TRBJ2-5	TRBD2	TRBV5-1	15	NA	TGCGCCAGCAGCTTGACCGGGACTAGCATCGAGACCCAGTACTTC	CASSLTGTSIETQYF
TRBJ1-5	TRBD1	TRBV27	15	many	TGTGCCAGCAGTACCTCTGGACAGGGCTATCAGCCCCAGCATTTT	CASSTSGQGYQPQHF